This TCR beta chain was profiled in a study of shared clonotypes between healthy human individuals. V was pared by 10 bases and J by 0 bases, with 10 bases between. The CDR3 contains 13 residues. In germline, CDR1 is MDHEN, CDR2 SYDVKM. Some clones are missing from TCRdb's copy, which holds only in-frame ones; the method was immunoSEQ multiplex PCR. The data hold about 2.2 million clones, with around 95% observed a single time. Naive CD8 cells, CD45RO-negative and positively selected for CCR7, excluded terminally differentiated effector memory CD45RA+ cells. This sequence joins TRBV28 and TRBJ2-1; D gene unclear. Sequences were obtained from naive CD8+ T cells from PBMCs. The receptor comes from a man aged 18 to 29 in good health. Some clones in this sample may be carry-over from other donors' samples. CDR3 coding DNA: TGTGCCACTTCCCTTAGCTCCTACAATGAGCAGTTCTTC. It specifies CATSLSSYNEQFF.